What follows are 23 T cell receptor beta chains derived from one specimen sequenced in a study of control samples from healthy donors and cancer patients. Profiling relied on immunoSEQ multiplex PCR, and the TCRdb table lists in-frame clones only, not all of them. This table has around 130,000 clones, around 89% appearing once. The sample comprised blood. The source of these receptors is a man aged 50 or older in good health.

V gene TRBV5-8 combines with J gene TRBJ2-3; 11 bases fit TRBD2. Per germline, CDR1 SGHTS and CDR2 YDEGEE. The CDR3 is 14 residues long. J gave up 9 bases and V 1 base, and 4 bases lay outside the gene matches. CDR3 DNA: TGTGCCAGCAGCTTGTCTAGCGGGGGGAGGACGCAGTATTTT. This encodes CASSLSSGGRTQYF.

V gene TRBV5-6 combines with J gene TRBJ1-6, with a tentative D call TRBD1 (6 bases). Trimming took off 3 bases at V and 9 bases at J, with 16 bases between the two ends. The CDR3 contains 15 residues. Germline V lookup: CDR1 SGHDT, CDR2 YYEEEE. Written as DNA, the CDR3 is TGTGCCAGCAGCTGGGGACAAGGGATCAGTTCACCCCTCCACTTT. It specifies CASSWGQGISSPLHF.

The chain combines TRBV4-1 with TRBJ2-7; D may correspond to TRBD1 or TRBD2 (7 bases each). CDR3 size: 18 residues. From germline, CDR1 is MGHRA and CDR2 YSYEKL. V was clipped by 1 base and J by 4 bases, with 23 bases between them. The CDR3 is CASSQGQGGFQFVYEQYF. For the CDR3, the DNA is TGCGCCAGCAGCCAAGGACAGGGAGGGTTCCAGTTCGTTTACGAGCAGTACTTC.

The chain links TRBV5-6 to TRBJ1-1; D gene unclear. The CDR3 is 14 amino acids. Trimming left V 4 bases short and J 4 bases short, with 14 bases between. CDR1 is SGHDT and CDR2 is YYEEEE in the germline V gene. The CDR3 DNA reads TGTGCCAGCAGCCCGGGAAGGGCCGTCACTGAAGCTTTCTTT. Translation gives CASSPGRAVTEAFF. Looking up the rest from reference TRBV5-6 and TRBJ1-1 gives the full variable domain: DAGVTQSPTHLIKTRGQQVTLRCSPKSGHDTVSWYQQALGQGPQFIFQYYEEEERQRGNFPDRFSGHQFPNYSSELNVNALLLGDSALYLCASSPGRAVTEAFFGQGTRLTVV.

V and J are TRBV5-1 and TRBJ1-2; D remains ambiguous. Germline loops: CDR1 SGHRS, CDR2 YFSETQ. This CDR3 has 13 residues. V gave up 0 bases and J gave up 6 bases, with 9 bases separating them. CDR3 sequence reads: CASSLAHGDGYTF. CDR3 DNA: TGCGCCAGCAGCTTGGCCCATGGTGATGGCTACACCTTC.

The CDR3 coding sequence is TGTGCCAGCTCTTCCAGTCAAGTTCTGCGCAATCAGCCCCAGCATTTT. This gives the protein CASSSSQVLRNQPQHF. The V call is TRBV18, the J call TRBJ1-5, with D unresolved. Germline CDR1 and CDR2: KGHSH and LQKENI. This CDR3 comprises 16 residues. Trimming left V 6 bases short and J 2 bases short, with 17 bases between.

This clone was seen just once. CDR3 loop: CASSLAPGFKDTQYF. The DNA for the CDR3 is TGTGCCAGCAGCTTAGCGCCGGGGTTTAAGGATACGCAGTATTTT. This chain links TRBV7-6 with TRBJ2-3; maybe TRBD2 (5 bases). This CDR3 is built from 15 residues. V was pared by 0 bases and J by 6 bases, with 13 bases between. Germline CDR1 is SGHVS and CDR2 is FNYEAQ. The variable domain in full, completed from reference TRBV7-6 and TRBJ2-3, reads GAGVSQSPRYKVTKRGQDVALRCDPISGHVSLYWYRQALGQGPEFLTYFNYEAQQDKSGLPNDRFSAERPEGSISTLTIQRTEQRDSAMYRCASSLAPGFKDTQYFGPGTRLTVL.

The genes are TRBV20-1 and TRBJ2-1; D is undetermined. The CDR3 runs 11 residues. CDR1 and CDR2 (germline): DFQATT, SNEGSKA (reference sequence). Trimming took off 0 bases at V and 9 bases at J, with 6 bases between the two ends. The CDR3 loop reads CSARDRAEQFF. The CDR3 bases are TGCAGTGCTAGAGATAGGGCTGAGCAGTTCTTC.

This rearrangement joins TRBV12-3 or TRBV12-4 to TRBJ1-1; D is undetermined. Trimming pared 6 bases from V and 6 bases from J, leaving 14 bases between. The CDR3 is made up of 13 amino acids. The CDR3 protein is CASSLGRRAEAFF. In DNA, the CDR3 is TGTGCCAGCAGCCTTGGAAGAAGAGCTGAAGCTTTCTTT.

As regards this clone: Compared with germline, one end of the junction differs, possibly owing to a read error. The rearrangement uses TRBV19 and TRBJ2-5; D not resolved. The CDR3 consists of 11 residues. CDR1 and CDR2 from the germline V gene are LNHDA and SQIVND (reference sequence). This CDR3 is CASSIGLEAHF. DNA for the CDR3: TGTGCCAGTAGTATAGGCCTCGAGGCCCACTTC. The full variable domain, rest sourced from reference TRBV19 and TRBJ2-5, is DGGITQSPKYLFRKEGQNVTLSCEQNLNHDAMYWYRQDPGQGLRLIYYSQIVNDFQKGDIAEGYSVSREKKESFPLTVTSAQKNPTAFYLCASSIGLEAHFGPGTRLLVL.

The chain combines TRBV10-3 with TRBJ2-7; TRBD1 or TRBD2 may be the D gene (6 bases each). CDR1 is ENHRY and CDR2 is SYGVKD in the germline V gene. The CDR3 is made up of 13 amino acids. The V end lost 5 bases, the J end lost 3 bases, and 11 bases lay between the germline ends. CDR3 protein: CAISPQGGYEQYF. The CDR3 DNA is TGTGCCATCAGTCCACAGGGAGGCTACGAGCAGTACTTC.

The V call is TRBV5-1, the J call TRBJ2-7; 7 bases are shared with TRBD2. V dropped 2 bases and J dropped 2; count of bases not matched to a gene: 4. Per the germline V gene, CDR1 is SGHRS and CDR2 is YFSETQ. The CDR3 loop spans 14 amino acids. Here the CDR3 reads CASSFDSGAYEQYF. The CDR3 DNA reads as TGCGCCAGCAGCTTCGACAGCGGGGCCTACGAGCAGTACTTC.

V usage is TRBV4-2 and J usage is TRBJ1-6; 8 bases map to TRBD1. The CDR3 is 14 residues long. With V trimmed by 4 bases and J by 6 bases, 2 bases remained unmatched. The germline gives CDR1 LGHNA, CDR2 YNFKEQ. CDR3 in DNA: TGTGCCAGCAGCCCAGGGGGCCCTAATTCACCCCTCCACTTT. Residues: CASSPGGPNSPLHF.

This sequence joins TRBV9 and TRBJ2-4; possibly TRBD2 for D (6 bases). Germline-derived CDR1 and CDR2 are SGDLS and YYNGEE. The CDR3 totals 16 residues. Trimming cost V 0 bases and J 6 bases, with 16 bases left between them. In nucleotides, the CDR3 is TGTGCCAGCAGCGTAGCCCCAGGAGGGGCCCGAAACATTCAGTACTTC. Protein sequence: CASSVAPGGARNIQYF.

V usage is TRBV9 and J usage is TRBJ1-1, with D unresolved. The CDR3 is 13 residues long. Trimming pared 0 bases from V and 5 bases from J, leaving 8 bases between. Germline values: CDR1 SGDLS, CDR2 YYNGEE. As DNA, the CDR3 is TGTGCCAGCAGCGTAGATCAGAGGACTGAAGCTTTCTTT. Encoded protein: CASSVDQRTEAFF.

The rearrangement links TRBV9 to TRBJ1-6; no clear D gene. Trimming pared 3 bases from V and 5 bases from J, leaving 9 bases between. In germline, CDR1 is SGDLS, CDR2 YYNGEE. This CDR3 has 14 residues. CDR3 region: CASSEGADNSPLHF. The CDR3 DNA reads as TGTGCCAGCAGCGAGGGAGCAGATAATTCACCCCTCCACTTT.

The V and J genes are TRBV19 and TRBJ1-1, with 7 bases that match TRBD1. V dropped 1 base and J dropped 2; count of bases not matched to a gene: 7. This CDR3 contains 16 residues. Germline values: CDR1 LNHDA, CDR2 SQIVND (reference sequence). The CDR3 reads CASSIGGGGGNTEAFF. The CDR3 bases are TGTGCCAGTAGTATAGGGGGAGGAGGGGGCAACACTGAAGCTTTCTTT.

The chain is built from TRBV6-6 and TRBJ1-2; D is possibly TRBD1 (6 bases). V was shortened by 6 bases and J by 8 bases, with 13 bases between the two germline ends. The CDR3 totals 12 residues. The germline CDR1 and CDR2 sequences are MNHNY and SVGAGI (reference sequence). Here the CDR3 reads CASSSTGLGYTF. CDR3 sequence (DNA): TGTGCCAGCAGCTCCACAGGGTTAGGCTACACCTTC.

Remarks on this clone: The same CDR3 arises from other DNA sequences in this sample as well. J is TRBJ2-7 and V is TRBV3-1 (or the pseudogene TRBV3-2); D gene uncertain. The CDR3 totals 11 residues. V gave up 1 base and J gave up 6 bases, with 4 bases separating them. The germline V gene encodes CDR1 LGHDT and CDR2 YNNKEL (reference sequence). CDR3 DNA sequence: TGTGCCAGCAGCCAAGGGGGCGAGCAGTACTTC. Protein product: CASSQGGEQYF.

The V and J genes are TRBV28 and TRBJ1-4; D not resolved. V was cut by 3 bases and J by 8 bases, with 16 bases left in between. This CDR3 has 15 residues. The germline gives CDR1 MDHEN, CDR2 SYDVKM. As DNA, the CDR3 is TGTGCCAGCAGTTTTGCCTCAGGTGTAGGAGAAAAACTGTTTTTT. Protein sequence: CASSFASGVGEKLFF. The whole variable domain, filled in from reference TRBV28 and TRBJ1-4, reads DVKVTQSSRYLVKRTGEKVFLECVQDMDHENMFWYRQDPGLGLRLIYFSYDVKMKEKGDIPEGYSVSREKKERFSLILESASTNQTSMYLCASSFASGVGEKLFFGSGTQLSVL.

CDR3 in DNA: TGTGCCACCAGTGATGCCGGGGCCCAGGCATGGGAGCAGTTCTTC. Amino acids: CATSDAGAQAWEQFF. The J gene is TRBJ2-1, the V gene TRBV24-1; D might be TRBD1 or TRBD2, each matching 5 bases. This CDR3 has 15 residues. The germline gives CDR1 KGHDR, CDR2 SFDVKD. V gave up 3 bases and J gave up 10 bases, with 18 bases separating them.

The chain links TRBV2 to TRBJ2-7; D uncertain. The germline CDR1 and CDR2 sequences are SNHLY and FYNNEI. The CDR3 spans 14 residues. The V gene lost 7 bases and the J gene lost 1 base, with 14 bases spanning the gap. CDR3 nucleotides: TGTGCCAGCACCATTCCGTCCGGGTCCTACGAGCAGTACTTC. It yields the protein CASTIPSGSYEQYF. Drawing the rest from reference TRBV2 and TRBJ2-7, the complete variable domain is EPEVTQTPSHQVTQMGQEVILRCVPISNHLYFYWYRQILGQKVEFLVSFYNNEISEKSEIFDDQFSVERPDGSNFTLKIRSTKLEDSAMYFCASTIPSGSYEQYFGPGTRLTVT.

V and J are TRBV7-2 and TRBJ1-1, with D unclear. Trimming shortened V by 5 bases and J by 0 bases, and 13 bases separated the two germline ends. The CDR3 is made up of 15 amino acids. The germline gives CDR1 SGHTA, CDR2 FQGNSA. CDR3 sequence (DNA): TGTGCCAGCAGCCCCCGACAAGGGTTGAACACTGAAGCTTTCTTT. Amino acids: CASSPRQGLNTEAFF.